Listed here are 19 T cell receptor beta chains from one sample, sequenced in a study of cytomegalovirus exposure and HLA in healthy donors. PCR primers comprised 60 Vbeta and 13 Jbeta primers. TCRdb keeps only in-frame clones here, not all; method: immunoSEQ multiplex PCR. The sample has fewer than 200,000 clones, approximately 72% seen once. The sample consisted of PBMCs. These receptor sequences come from a human donor in good health.

V gene TRBV29-1 combines with J gene TRBJ1-5; D is perhaps TRBD1 (5 bases). The V and J ends lost 4 bases and 4 bases respectively, with 8 bases between them. The germline CDR1 and CDR2 sequences are SQVTM and ANQGSEA. The CDR3 contains 12 residues. The CDR3 DNA sequence: TGCAGCGTTGGACAGACAAATCAGCCCCAGCATTTT. Its translation: CSVGQTNQPQHF.

The chain uses TRBV6-5 and TRBJ2-3, with 8 positions matching TRBD1. Germline loops: CDR1 MNHEY, CDR2 SVGAGI. The V gene end was trimmed by 8 bases and the J gene end by 1 base; junction bases not matched to a gene: 8. The CDR3 is made up of 15 amino acids. The CDR3, as DNA: TGTGCCAGCTATACCGGGACAGGACGCACAGATACGCAGTATTTT. Protein sequence: CASYTGTGRTDTQYF.

The chain recombines TRBV30 with TRBJ2-5; 7 bases are a match to TRBD2. Matching the DNA end better, TRBJ2-7 makes the J call doubtful. CDR3 size: 12 residues. CDR1 and CDR2 from the germline V gene are GTSNPN and SVGIG (reference sequence). The CDR3 nucleotides read TGTGCCTGGAGTGCGGGGGGCTACGAGCAGTACTTC. Protein sequence: CAWSAGGYEQYF.

V is TRBV4-2 and J is TRBJ2-1, with D uncertain. Trimming left V 1 base short and J 4 bases short, with 8 bases between. This CDR3 spans 14 amino acids. Germline-derived CDR1 and CDR2 are LGHNA and YNFKEQ. The CDR3 DNA is TGTGCCAGCAGCCAAGTGGCGGAGTACAATGAGCAGTTCTTC. Encoded protein: CASSQVAEYNEQFF.

This rearrangement joins TRBV5-1 to TRBJ1-5; D call uncertain. CDR3 size: 15 residues. Germline loops: CDR1 SGHRS, CDR2 YFSETQ. V lost 0 bases and J lost 4, with 11 bases in between. The CDR3 region has the DNA TGCGCCAGCAGCTTGGGCGGGTTTTCAAATCAGCCCCAGCATTTT. This sequence encodes CASSLGGFSNQPQHF.

The chain recombines TRBV15 with TRBJ1-1; TRBD1 agrees at 7 bases. This CDR3 region has 14 residues. Per the germline V gene, CDR1 is LNHNV and CDR2 is YYDKDF (reference sequence). J lost 6 bases, V lost 5 bases, and 9 bases had no gene match. The CDR3 nucleotides are TGTGCCACCAGCCGGATACAGGGGATGGCTGAAGCTTTCTTT. Translated: CATSRIQGMAEAFF.

A few counts support this clone. The chain is built from TRBV27 and TRBJ1-6; D is unresolved. V dropped 3 bases and J dropped 0 bases, with 3 bases sitting between them. CDR1 and CDR2 (germline): MNHEY, SMNVEV (reference sequence). This CDR3 is built from 14 residues. The CDR3 nucleotides are TGTGCCAGCAGTTTGAGCTCCTATAATTCACCCCTCCACTTT. This sequence encodes CASSLSSYNSPLHF.

The chain has TRBV14 and TRBJ1-1, with 7 bases aligning to TRBD1. The junction had 1 base not matched to a gene; V was cut back by 2 bases and J by 4 bases. This CDR3 has 13 residues. The germline V gene encodes CDR1 SGHDN and CDR2 FVKESK. The CDR3 DNA follows: TGTGCCAGCAGCCAACAGGGGGGCACTGAAGCTTTCTTT. This codes for CASSQQGGTEAFF.

The chain joins TRBV15 to TRBJ1-4; 10 bases map to TRBD1. This CDR3 is 15 amino acids long. CDR1 and CDR2 from the germline V gene are LNHNV and YYDKDF (reference sequence). Losses at the gene ends were 5 bases for V and 8 bases for J; bases not matched to a gene: 8. The CDR3: CATSGVDRGEEKLFF. The DNA of the CDR3 is TGTGCCACCAGCGGAGTGGACAGGGGGGAAGAAAAACTGTTTTTT.

The table lists this clone with a few counts. The chain couples TRBV6-1 to TRBJ2-1, with 11 bases that match TRBD2. Germline V lookup: CDR1 MNHNS, CDR2 SASEGT. Germline trimming cut 0 bases from V and 6 bases from J; bases unmatched to any gene: 7. This CDR3 comprises 17 residues. The CDR3 spells CASSEAFPSGGRNEQFF. The DNA for the CDR3 is TGTGCCAGCAGTGAAGCTTTTCCTAGCGGGGGGCGCAATGAGCAGTTCTTC.

The chain carries TRBV6-5 and TRBJ2-1; tentatively, D is TRBD1 (5 bases). V lost 4 bases and J 10 bases, leaving 8 bases between the germline ends. CDR3 length: 11 residues. Germline assignment: CDR1 MNHEY and CDR2 SVGAGI. This CDR3 is CASSSRGEQFF. The CDR3 coding sequence is TGTGCCAGCAGTTCAAGGGGAGAGCAGTTCTTC.

This chain links TRBV6-6 with TRBJ2-7; 11 bases are shared with TRBD1. Trimming took 3 bases from V and 3 from J; bases not matched to a gene: 1. Germline lookup yields CDR1 MNHNY and CDR2 SVGAGI (reference sequence). The CDR3 loop spans 14 amino acids. CDR3 loop: CASSYGTGGYEQYF. The CDR3 DNA follows: TGTGCCAGCAGTTATGGGACAGGGGGCTACGAGCAGTACTTC.

The chain joins TRBV7-8 to TRBJ2-7, with D maybe TRBD2 (7 bases). Germline lookup yields CDR1 SGHVS and CDR2 FQNEAQ. Trimming left V 5 bases short and J 3 bases short, with 11 bases between. The CDR3 totals 13 residues. The DNA of the CDR3 is TGTGCCAGCAGCCTAGGGGGGGGCTACGAGCAGTACTTC. Residues: CASSLGGGYEQYF.

The V and J genes are TRBV5-5 and TRBJ1-2; D gene unclear. V dropped 0 bases and J dropped 1 base, with 10 bases sitting between them. Germline CDR1 and CDR2: SGHKS and YYEKEE (reference sequence). The length of the CDR3 is 15 residues. CDR3 region: CASSLDWASNYGYTF. The DNA of the CDR3 is TGTGCCAGCAGCTTGGATTGGGCCAGTAACTATGGCTACACCTTC.

The chain employs TRBV6-4 and TRBJ2-1; 7 positions match TRBD1. With V trimmed by 4 bases and J by 8 bases, 8 bases remained unmatched. Germline assignment: CDR1 MRHNA and CDR2 SNTAGT. The CDR3 has 14 amino acids. The CDR3 loop is CASSGRGRLDEQFF. CDR3 bases: TGTGCCAGCAGTGGTAGGGGGCGATTAGATGAGCAGTTCTTC.

The chain links TRBV7-9 to TRBJ2-3; 8 bases fit TRBD2. V was pared by 0 bases and J by 0 bases, with 11 bases of the junction left unmatched. Germline V gene data show CDR1 as SEHNR and CDR2 as FQNEAQ (reference sequence). The CDR3 has 19 amino acids. CDR3 nucleotides: TGTGCCAGCAGCTTAGCCCTTTGGACTAGCCGAACTAGCACAGATACGCAGTATTTT. It yields the protein CASSLALWTSRTSTDTQYF. The full variable domain, rest sourced from reference TRBV7-9 and TRBJ2-3, is DTGVSQNPRHKITKRGQNVTFRCDPISEHNRLYWYRQTLGQGPEFLTYFQNEAQLEKSRLLSDRFSAERPKGSFSTLEIQRTEQGDSAMYLCASSLALWTSRTSTDTQYFGPGTRLTVL.

This clone was seen just once. The V gene is TRBV29-1, the J gene TRBJ2-7, with 7 nucleotides matching TRBD1. The V gene end was trimmed by 0 bases and the J gene end by 2 bases; junction bases not matched to a gene: 10. CDR1 is SQVTM, CDR2 ANQGSEA, per germline. This CDR3 region has 16 residues. This chain's CDR3 is CSVEDWVGGFAYEQYF. The CDR3 DNA reads TGCAGCGTTGAAGATTGGGTAGGGGGCTTCGCCTACGAGCAGTACTTC.

This clone was seen only once. The chain couples TRBV5-6 to TRBJ1-5; 8 bases align to TRBD1. V was pared by 4 bases and J by 4 bases, with 4 bases of the junction left unmatched. The CDR3 is 14 amino acids. CDR1 is SGHDT, CDR2 YYEEEE, per germline. CDR3 amino acids: CASSTYRGNQPQHF. The CDR3 DNA reads as TGTGCCAGCAGCACCTACAGGGGGAATCAGCCCCAGCATTTT.

The genes are TRBV7-8 and TRBJ2-7; the match to TRBD1 covers 7 bases. CDR1 SGHVS and CDR2 FQNEAQ come from the germline V gene. CDR3 size: 14 residues. Trimming took 3 bases from V and 1 from J; bases not matched to a gene: 3. CDR3 sequence (DNA): TGTGCCAGCAGCTTTGGGGGACAGTCCTACGAGCAGTACTTC. As protein: CASSFGGQSYEQYF.